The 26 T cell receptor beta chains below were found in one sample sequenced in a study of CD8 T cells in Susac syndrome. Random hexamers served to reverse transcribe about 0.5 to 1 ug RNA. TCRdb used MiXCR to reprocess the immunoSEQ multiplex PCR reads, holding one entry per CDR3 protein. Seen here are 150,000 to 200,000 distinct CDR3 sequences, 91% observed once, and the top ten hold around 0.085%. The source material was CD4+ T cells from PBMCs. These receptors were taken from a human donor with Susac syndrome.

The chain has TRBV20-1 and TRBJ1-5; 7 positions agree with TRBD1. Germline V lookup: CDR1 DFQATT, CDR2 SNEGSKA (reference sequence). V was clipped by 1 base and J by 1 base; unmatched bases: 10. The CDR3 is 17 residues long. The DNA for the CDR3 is TGCAGTGCTAGAGTCCCCCAAGGAGGGGGCAGCAATCAGCCCCAGCATTTT. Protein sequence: CSARVPQGGGSNQPQHF.

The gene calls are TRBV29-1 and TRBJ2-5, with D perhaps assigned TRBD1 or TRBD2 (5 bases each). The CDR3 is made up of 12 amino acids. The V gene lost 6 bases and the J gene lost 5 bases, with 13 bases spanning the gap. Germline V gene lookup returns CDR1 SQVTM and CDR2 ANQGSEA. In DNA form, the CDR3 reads TGCAGCGTCAAATTAGAGGGGGAGACCCAGTACTTC. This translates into CSVKLEGETQYF.

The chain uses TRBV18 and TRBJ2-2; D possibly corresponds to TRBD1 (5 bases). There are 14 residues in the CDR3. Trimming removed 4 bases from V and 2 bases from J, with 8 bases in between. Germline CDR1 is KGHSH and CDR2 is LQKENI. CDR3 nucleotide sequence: TGTGCCAGCTCACAAGGGGCTAACACCGGGGAGCTGTTTTTT. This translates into CASSQGANTGELFF.

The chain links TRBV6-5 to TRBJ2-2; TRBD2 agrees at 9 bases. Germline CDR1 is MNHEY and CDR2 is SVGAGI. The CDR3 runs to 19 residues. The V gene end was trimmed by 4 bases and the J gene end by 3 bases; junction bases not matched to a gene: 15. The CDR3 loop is CASSSRKLAGPYDTGELFF. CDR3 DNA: TGTGCCAGCAGTTCCCGAAAACTAGCGGGCCCTTATGACACCGGGGAGCTGTTTTTT.

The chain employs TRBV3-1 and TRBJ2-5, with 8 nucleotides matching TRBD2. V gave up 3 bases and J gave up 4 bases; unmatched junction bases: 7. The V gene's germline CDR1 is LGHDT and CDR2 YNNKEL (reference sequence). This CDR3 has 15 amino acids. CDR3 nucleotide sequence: TGTGCCAGCAGCCACATAGCGGGGCGCGGAGAGACCCAGTACTTC. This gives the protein CASSHIAGRGETQYF.

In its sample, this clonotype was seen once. Written as DNA, the CDR3 is TGTGCCAGCAGTCTCAACAGGGCCTATGGCTACACCTTC. It yields the protein CASSLNRAYGYTF. The chain employs TRBV27 and TRBJ1-2, with D tentatively TRBD1 (6 bases). V was shortened by 5 bases and J by 4 bases, with 11 bases between the two germline ends. Germline V gene sequence: CDR1 MNHEY, CDR2 SMNVEV (reference sequence). CDR3 size: 13 residues.

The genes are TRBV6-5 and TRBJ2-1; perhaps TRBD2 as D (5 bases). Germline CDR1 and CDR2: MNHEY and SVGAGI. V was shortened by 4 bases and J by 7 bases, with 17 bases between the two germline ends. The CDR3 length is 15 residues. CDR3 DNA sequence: TGTGCCAGCAGTTCCCTAGCATCTCCAATAAATGAGCAGTTCTTC. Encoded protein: CASSSLASPINEQFF.

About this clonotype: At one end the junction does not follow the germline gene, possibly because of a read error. In DNA form, the CDR3 reads TGTACCAGCAGTCAAGGGGGCGTTATTGGAAACACCATATATTTT. This encodes CTSSQGGVIGNTIYF. The chain combines TRBV12-3 or TRBV12-4 with TRBJ1-3; 7 bases map to TRBD1. This CDR3 has 15 amino acids.

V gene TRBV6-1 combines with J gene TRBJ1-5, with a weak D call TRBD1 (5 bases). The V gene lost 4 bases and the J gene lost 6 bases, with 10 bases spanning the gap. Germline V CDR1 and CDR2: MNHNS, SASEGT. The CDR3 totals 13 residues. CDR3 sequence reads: CASSAREGQPQHF. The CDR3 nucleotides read TGTGCCAGCAGTGCCAGGGAAGGTCAGCCCCAGCATTTT.

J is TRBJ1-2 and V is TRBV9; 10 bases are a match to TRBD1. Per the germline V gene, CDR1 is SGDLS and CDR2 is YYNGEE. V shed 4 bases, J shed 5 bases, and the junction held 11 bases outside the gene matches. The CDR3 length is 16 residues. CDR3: CASSRQGASEPYGYTF. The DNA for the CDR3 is TGTGCCAGCAGCAGACAGGGGGCTTCCGAACCATATGGCTACACCTTC.

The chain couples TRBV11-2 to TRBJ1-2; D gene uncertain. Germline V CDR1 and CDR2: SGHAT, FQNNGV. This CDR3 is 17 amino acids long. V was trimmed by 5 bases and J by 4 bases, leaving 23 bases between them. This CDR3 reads CASSPLLTGKGSYGYTF. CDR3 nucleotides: TGTGCCAGCAGCCCGCTCCTGACGGGAAAAGGGTCCTATGGCTACACCTTC.

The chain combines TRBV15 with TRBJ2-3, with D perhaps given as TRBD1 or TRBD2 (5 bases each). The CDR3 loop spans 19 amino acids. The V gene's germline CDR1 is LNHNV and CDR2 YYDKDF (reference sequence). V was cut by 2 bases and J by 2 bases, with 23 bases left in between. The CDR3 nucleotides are TGTGCCACCAGCAGATCCTCCTTCGGCTTGAGGGGTAACACAGATACGCAGTATTTT. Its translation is CATSRSSFGLRGNTDTQYF. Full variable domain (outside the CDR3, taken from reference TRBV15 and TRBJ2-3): DAMVIQNPRYQVTQFGKPVTLSCSQTLNHNVMYWYQQKSSQAPKLLFHYYDKDFNNEADTPDNFQSRRPNTSFCFLDIRSPGLGDTAMYLCATSRSSFGLRGNTDTQYFGPGTRLTVL.

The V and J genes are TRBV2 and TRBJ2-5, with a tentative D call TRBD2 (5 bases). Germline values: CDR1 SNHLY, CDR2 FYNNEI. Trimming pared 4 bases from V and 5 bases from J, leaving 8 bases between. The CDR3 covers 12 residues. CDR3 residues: CASSVGMETQYF. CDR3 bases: TGTGCCAGCAGTGTCGGGATGGAGACCCAGTACTTC.

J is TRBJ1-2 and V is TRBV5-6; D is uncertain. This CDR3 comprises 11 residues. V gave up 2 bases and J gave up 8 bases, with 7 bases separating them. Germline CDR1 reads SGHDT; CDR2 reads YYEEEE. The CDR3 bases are TGTGCCAGCAGCTTTCTGTTAGGCTACACCTTC. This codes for CASSFLLGYTF.

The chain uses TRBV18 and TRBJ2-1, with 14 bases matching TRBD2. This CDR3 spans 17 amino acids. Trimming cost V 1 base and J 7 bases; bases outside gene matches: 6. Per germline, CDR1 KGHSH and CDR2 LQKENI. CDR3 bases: TGTGCCAGCTCACCACGACTAGCGGGAGGGAAGGGGAATGAGCAGTTCTTC. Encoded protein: CASSPRLAGGKGNEQFF.

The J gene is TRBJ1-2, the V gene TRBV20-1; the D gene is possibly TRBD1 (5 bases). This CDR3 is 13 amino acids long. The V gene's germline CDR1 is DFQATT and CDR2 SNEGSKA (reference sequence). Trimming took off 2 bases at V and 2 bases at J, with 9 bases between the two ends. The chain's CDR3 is CSARQGRNYGYTF. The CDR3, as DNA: TGCAGTGCTAGACAGGGTCGAAACTATGGCTACACCTTC.

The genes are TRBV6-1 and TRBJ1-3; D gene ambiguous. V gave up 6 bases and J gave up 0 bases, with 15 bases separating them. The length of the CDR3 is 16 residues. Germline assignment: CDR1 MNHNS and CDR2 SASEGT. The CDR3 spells CASSSVGVSSGNTIYF. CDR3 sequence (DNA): TGTGCCAGCAGCTCCGTCGGTGTTTCCTCTGGAAACACCATATATTTT.

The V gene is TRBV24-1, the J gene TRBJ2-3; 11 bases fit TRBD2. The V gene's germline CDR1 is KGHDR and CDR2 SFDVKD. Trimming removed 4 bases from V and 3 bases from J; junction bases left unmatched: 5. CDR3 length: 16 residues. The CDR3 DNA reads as TGTGCCACCAGTGAGGCTAGCGGGAGGCAGACAGATACGCAGTATTTT. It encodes CATSEASGRQTDTQYF.

CDR3 sequence reads: CASSRDRVDGYTF. The CDR3 DNA sequence: TGTGCCAGCAGCAGAGACAGGGTGGACGGCTACACCTTC. This chain joins TRBV21-1 and TRBJ1-2; the table calls TRBD1, which could not be checked here. TRBV21-1 is labeled a pseudogene. This CDR3 is built from 13 residues.

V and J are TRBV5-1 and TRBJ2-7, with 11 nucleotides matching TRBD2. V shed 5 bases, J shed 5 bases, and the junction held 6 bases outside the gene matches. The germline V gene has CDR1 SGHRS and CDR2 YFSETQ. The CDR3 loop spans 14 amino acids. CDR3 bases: TGCGCCAGCAGACTAGCGGGAGCGATCAACGAGCAGTACTTC. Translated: CASRLAGAINEQYF. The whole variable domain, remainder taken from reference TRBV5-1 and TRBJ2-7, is KAGVTQTPRYLIKTRGQQVTLSCSPISGHRSVSWYQQTPGQGLQFLFEYFSETQRNKGNFPGRFSGRQFSNSRSEMNVSTLELGDSALYLCASRLAGAINEQYFGPGTRLTVT.

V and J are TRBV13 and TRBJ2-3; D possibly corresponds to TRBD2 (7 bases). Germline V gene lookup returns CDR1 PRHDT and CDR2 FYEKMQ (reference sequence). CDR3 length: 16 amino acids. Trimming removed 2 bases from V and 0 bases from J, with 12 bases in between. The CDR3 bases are TGTGCCAGCAGCTTAATCGGGGGGCTAAGCACAGATACGCAGTATTTT. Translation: CASSLIGGLSTDTQYF.

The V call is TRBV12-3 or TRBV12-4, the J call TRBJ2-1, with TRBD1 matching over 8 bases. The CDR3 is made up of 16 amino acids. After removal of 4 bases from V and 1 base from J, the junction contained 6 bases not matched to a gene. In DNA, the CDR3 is TGTGCCAGCAGTTACGTCACAGGGGGATCCTACAATGAGCAGTTCTTC. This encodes CASSYVTGGSYNEQFF.

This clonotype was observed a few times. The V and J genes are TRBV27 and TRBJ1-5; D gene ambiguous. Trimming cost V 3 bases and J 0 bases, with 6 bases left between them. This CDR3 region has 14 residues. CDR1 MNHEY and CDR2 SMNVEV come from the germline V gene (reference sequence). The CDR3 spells CASSLDGSNQPQHF. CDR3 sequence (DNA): TGTGCCAGCAGTTTGGACGGTAGCAATCAGCCCCAGCATTTT.

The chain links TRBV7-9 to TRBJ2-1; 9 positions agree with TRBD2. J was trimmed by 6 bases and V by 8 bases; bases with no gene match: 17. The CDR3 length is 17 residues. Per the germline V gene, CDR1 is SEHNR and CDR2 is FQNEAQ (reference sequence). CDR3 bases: TGTGCCAGCCGCCCTAGGGTAGCGGGAGCACGGTCCAATGAGCAGTTCTTC. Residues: CASRPRVAGARSNEQFF.

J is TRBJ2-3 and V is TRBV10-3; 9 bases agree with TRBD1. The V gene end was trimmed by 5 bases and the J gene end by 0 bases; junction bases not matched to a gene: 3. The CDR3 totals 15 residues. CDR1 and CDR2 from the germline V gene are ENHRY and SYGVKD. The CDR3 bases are TGTGCCATCAGTCTACAGGGGGCAAGCACAGATACGCAGTATTTT. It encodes CAISLQGASTDTQYF.

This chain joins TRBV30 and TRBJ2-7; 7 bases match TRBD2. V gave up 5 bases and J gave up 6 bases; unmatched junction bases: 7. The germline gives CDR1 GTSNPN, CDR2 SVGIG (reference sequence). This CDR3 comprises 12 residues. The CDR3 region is CAWGRASGEQYF. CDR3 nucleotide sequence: TGTGCCTGGGGGCGGGCTAGCGGCGAGCAGTACTTC.